Ten or more counts support the clone carrying this T cell receptor (beta chain). TCR beta CDR3 sequences were amplified from RNA transcripts. RT-PCR in the first round (using the HTBI primer set) targeted the TCR CDR3. TCRdb re-derived calls from the multiplex PCR reads in MiXCR, one entry per CDR3 protein. The table shows about 360,000 distinct CDR3 sequences, with over 15% occurring only once. Looked up from germline, CDR1 is DFQATT and CDR2 is SNEGSKA (reference sequence). The V segment lost 4 bases and the J segment 4 bases; nucleotides outside the gene matches: 12. This CDR3 spans 16 amino acids. This record comes from a study of T cells in Graves' hyperthyroidism and ophthalmopathy. Overall study context: Blood was drawn when the patient was first diagnosed and still untreated.

This chain connects TRBV20-1 to TRBJ1-2; 10 positions agree with TRBD1. Source material: blood. The sequence was obtained from a young woman with Graves' hyperthyroidism. CDR3 region: CSATRSGTGVSYGYTF. In nucleotides, the CDR3 is TGCAGTGCTACTAGGTCCGGGACAGGGGTTTCCTATGGCTACACCTTC.